The clone carrying this T cell receptor beta chain was observed a handful of times. Its matching antigen is unknown. This sample was included in a study of post-analysis software for immune sequencing data. Study observations and caveats: Strong co-clustering by F measure was evident for samples that had been prepared in the same batch. There was significantly lower normalized Chao1 diversity in multiple sclerosis patients than in controls. Five or six TRBV segments, TRBV5-6, TRBV5-1 and TRBV20-1 among them, were found more frequent in patients than controls.

The germline gives CDR1 SNHLY, CDR2 FYNNEI. This CDR3 comprises 18 residues. Trimming cost V 1 base and J 1 base, with 17 bases left between them. Unique molecular identifiers were carried by the TCR beta cDNA libraries. Using its own MiXCR run on the PCR reads, TCRdb lists one record per CDR3 protein. The profile shows hundreds of thousands of distinct CDR3 sequences, roughly three fifths of them singletons. This chain links TRBV2 with TRBJ2-1; D may be TRBD1 or TRBD2 (5 bases each). Sequenced material: blood. This clonotype originated in a girl aged 2 to 10 with multiple sclerosis. The CDR3 coding sequence is TGTGCCAGCAGTGAAGTGGCTAGCCAGAAGGGGTCCTACAATGAGCAGTTCTTC. This encodes CASSEVASQKGSYNEQFF.